The entry below gives a single TCR beta chain sequence along with its context. The sample is drawn from a study of cytomegalovirus exposure and HLA in healthy donors. The study ran its PCR with 60 Vbeta and 13 Jbeta primers. The protocol was immunoSEQ multiplex PCR, while the TCRdb copy is restricted to in-frame clones and leaves out a portion. The sample holds under 250,000 clones. The germline V gene has CDR1 SGHAT and CDR2 FQNNGV. The CDR3 has 13 residues. V lost 6 bases and J lost 3; bases outside the gene matches: 4. This TCR was sampled from a girl aged 2 to 9 in good health and CMV-seropositive. The material sequenced was PBMCs. The V gene is TRBV11-2, the J gene TRBJ2-7, with 8 bases that match TRBD1. The CDR3 bases are TGTGCCAGCAGTACGACAGGGGTCTACGAGCAGTACTTC. Translating gives CASSTTGVYEQYF.